This T cell receptor (beta chain) emerged from a study of glioma-infiltrating T cells. Amplification of TCR alpha and beta CDR3 regions from RNA used iRepertoire nested multiplex PCR. In TCRdb, the multiplex PCR reads were re-called with MiXCR into one record per CDR3 protein. Here the sample spans more than 350,000 distinct CDR3 sequences, around 38% being singletons. This CDR3 is 14 amino acids long. V lost 1 base to trimming and J lost 3 bases; unmatched junction nucleotides: 2. From germline, CDR1 is MGHRA and CDR2 YSYEKL. Only a few counts were recorded for this clonotype. Sequencing was performed on glioma tissue, nonneoplastic brain tissue, or PBMCs (not recorded which). This TCR was recovered from a human donor with low-grade glioma or glioblastoma, undergoing nonglioma brain surgery, or in good health (not recorded which). The chain has TRBV4-1 and TRBJ1-2; TRBD1 aligns across 7 bases. The CDR3 protein is CASSQGTGDYGYTF. CDR3 nucleotide sequence: TGCGCCAGCAGCCAAGGAACAGGGGACTATGGCTACACCTTC.